The next 25 T cell receptor beta chains were all read from a single sample in a study of OX40 agonist ivuxolimab in advanced cancers. This table comes from immunoSEQ multiplex PCR, and its TCRdb copy is limited to in-frame clones, with some not included. The sample includes 75,000 to 80,000 clones, about 85% of them seen just once. The sequencing here drew on CD4+ or CD8+ T cells sorted from blood, taken in a trial of the OX40 agonist ivuxolimab. These receptor sequences come from an adult with an advanced solid tumor such as melanoma, head and neck, liver or kidney cancer.

The sample holds a few counts of this clone. The gene calls are TRBV7-2 and TRBJ2-3, with D possibly TRBD2 on 6 matching bases. Germline V gene data show CDR1 as SGHTA and CDR2 as FQGNSA. Trimming removed 4 bases from V and 4 bases from J, with 12 bases in between. This CDR3 contains 14 residues. The CDR3 protein is CASSSGLSPDTQYF. As DNA, the CDR3 is TGTGCCAGCAGCTCGGGACTTTCACCAGATACGCAGTATTTT. The full variable domain, in which reference TRBV7-2 and TRBJ2-3 provide the parts outside the CDR3, is GAGVSQSPSNKVTEKGKDVELRCDPISGHTALYWYRQSLGQGLEFLIYFQGNSAPDKSGLPSDRFSAERTGGSVSTLTIQRTQQEDSAVYLCASSSGLSPDTQYFGPGTRLTVL.

The chain recombines TRBV7-9 with TRBJ1-3; no clear D. Looked up from germline, CDR1 is SEHNR and CDR2 is FQNEAQ (reference sequence). V lost 3 bases to trimming and J lost 0 bases, with 9 bases between them. This CDR3 spans 15 amino acids. CDR3 region: CASSFRGSSGNTIYF. Written as DNA, the CDR3 is TGTGCCAGCAGCTTCCGAGGAAGCTCTGGAAACACCATATATTTT.

The rearrangement uses TRBV18 and TRBJ1-2; D unresolved. CDR1 and CDR2 from the germline V gene are KGHSH and LQKENI. CDR3 size: 13 residues. Trimming removed 6 bases from V and 4 bases from J, with 12 bases in between. For the CDR3, the DNA is TGTGCCAGCTCTCAACGTGACACCTATGGCTACACCTTC. Translating gives CASSQRDTYGYTF.

The table lists this clone with a few counts. Sequence at one end of the junction differs from germline and may be a read error. The chain joins TRBV7-7 to TRBJ2-3; 14 nucleotides match TRBD2. The length of the CDR3 is 18 residues. Germline CDR1 SSHAT, CDR2 FNYEAQ (reference sequence). CDR3 residues: CASSLPTWTSGGTDTQYF. As DNA, the CDR3 is TGTGCTAGCAGCTTACCAACCTGGACTAGCGGGGGGACAGATACGCAGTATTTT.

This chain uses TRBV30 with TRBJ1-6; unclear D gene. V was pared by 0 bases and J by 9 bases, with 18 bases between. The CDR3 is 16 amino acids. CDR1 and CDR2 (germline): GTSNPN, SVGIG (reference sequence). In DNA, the CDR3 is TGTGCCTGGAGTGTGGCGGTGGGCCGGAGTACTTCACCCCTCCACTTT. Amino acids: CAWSVAVGRSTSPLHF. The full variable domain, in which reference TRBV30 and TRBJ1-6 provide the parts outside the CDR3, is SQTIHQWPATLVQPVGSPLSLECTVEGTSNPNLYWYRQAAGRGLQLLFYSVGIGQISSEVPQNLSASRPQDRQFILSSKKLLLSDSGFYLCAWSVAVGRSTSPLHFGNGTRLTVT.

The chain recombines TRBV18 with TRBJ2-1; D perhaps matches TRBD2 (7 bases). The CDR3 spans 15 residues. Trimming took off 6 bases at V and 3 bases at J, with 15 bases between the two ends. Germline-derived CDR1 and CDR2 are KGHSH and LQKENI. The CDR3 DNA is TGTGCCAGCTCCCCTTGGGGGGGGCTCTACAATGAGCAGTTCTTC. It codes for CASSPWGGLYNEQFF.

The chain joins TRBV7-2 to TRBJ1-5, with D possibly being TRBD1 (5 bases). Germline V CDR1 and CDR2: SGHTA, FQGNSA. Trimming shortened V by 3 bases and J by 7 bases, and 16 bases separated the two germline ends. The CDR3 length is 15 residues. The chain's CDR3 is CASSFSTGSGQPQHF. CDR3 bases: TGTGCCAGCAGCTTCTCTACAGGTTCGGGACAGCCCCAGCATTTT.

This clone turned up a few times. V gene TRBV6-4 combines with J gene TRBJ1-1; D unresolved. The CDR3 runs to 18 residues. V was trimmed by 1 base and J by 1 base, leaving 19 bases between them. Germline CDR1 reads MRHNA; CDR2 reads SNTAGT. CDR3 coding DNA: TGTGCCAGCAGTGACTTCACATGGTCATCTCCCCCGAACACTGAAGCTTTCTTT. Translating gives CASSDFTWSSPPNTEAFF.

The chain recombines TRBV5-5 with TRBJ2-3; either TRBD1 or TRBD2 may fit D (5 bases each). CDR1 and CDR2 from the germline V gene are SGHKS and YYEKEE (reference sequence). Trimming took off 2 bases at V and 8 bases at J, with 18 bases between the two ends. The CDR3 has 15 residues. The CDR3: CASSLIGTAGGTQYF. CDR3 in DNA: TGTGCCAGCAGCTTAATCGGGACCGCTGGTGGTACGCAGTATTTT.

The chain joins TRBV2 to TRBJ2-2; D tentatively reads TRBD1 or TRBD2 (5 bases each). Trimming stripped 5 bases from V and 9 bases from J, with 13 bases between. CDR3 length equals 13 residues. Germline V gene data show CDR1 as SNHLY and CDR2 as FYNNEI. CDR3 sequence (DNA): TGTGCCAGCAGTCTTACCCGGGGCCGGGAGCTGTTTTTT. This gives the protein CASSLTRGRELFF.

This clone was detected only a few times. The chain joins TRBV19 to TRBJ2-1, with D uncertain. The CDR3 is 15 residues long. Germline CDR1 is LNHDA and CDR2 is SQIVND (reference sequence). Trimming took off 5 bases at V and 2 bases at J, with 13 bases between the two ends. DNA for the CDR3: TGTGCCAGTAGTCCCGTTTTGTGGACCTACAATGAGCAGTTCTTC. Protein: CASSPVLWTYNEQFF.

The rearrangement joins TRBV7-2 to TRBJ1-5; D uncertain. Germline V gene sequence: CDR1 SGHTA, CDR2 FQGNSA. The CDR3 loop spans 13 amino acids. The V and J ends lost 7 bases and 6 bases respectively, with 13 bases between them. The CDR3 loop is CASTASVGQPQHF. CDR3 DNA: TGTGCCAGCACGGCTTCAGTGGGTCAGCCCCAGCATTTT.

The rearrangement joins TRBV18 to TRBJ1-6; D is perhaps TRBD1 (5 bases). Germline CDR1 and CDR2: KGHSH and LQKENI. Trimming shortened V by 3 bases and J by 10 bases, and 16 bases separated the two germline ends. The length of the CDR3 is 15 residues. The CDR3 protein is CASSPSQGKQSPLHF. CDR3 DNA sequence: TGTGCCAGCTCACCGTCGCAGGGTAAACAATCACCCCTCCACTTT.

The chain couples TRBV29-1 to TRBJ2-3; either TRBD1 or TRBD2 may supply D (5 bases each). Germline lookup yields CDR1 SQVTM and CDR2 ANQGSEA. The V end was cut by 0 bases, the J end by 2 bases, with 15 bases between. CDR3 length: 16 amino acids. The CDR3 nucleotides are TGCAGCGTTGAAGACCGGGGCAGACGTTTCACAGATACGCAGTATTTT. This encodes CSVEDRGRRFTDTQYF.

V gene TRBV2 combines with J gene TRBJ2-1; D unresolved. V lost 0 bases, J lost 4 bases, and 13 bases lay in between. The germline V gene encodes CDR1 SNHLY and CDR2 FYNNEI. The CDR3 consists of 16 residues. DNA for the CDR3: TGTGCCAGCAGTGAAGCGCGGCGCGGTCCTTACAATGAGCAGTTCTTC. It codes for CASSEARRGPYNEQFF.

The chain uses TRBV11-2 and TRBJ1-3; D remains ambiguous. Trimming took 1 base from V and 0 from J, leaving 10 bases between them. Germline CDR1 and CDR2: SGHAT and FQNNGV. This CDR3 is built from 16 residues. This chain's CDR3 is CASSLVTRTSGNTIYF. The DNA of the CDR3 is TGTGCCAGCAGCTTAGTGACGAGAACCTCTGGAAACACCATATATTTT.

J is TRBJ1-4 and V is TRBV19; 8 bases line up with TRBD1. Germline CDR1 LNHDA, CDR2 SQIVND (reference sequence). This CDR3 contains 16 residues. V lost 4 bases and J lost 5; bases outside the gene matches: 9. The CDR3: CASSTIDRGRNEKLFF. In DNA form, the CDR3 reads TGTGCCAGTAGTACGATTGACAGGGGTAGGAATGAAAAACTGTTTTTT.

The chain joins TRBV19 to TRBJ2-2; 14 bases are a match to TRBD2. The CDR3 has 15 residues. Germline assignment: CDR1 LNHDA and CDR2 SQIVND (reference sequence). Trimming took 8 bases from V and 4 from J; bases not matched to a gene: 3. The CDR3 DNA sequence: TGTGCCAGTGGGACTAGCGGGGGCCGCACCGGGGAGCTGTTTTTT. This translates into CASGTSGGRTGELFF.

V usage is TRBV28 and J usage is TRBJ2-3, with D perhaps TRBD1 (5 bases). CDR1 is MDHEN, CDR2 SYDVKM, per germline. V gave up 6 bases and J gave up 3 bases, with 19 bases separating them. The CDR3 length is 16 residues. The CDR3 spells CASSSLGVVGTDTQYF. Written as DNA, the CDR3 is TGTGCCAGCAGCTCGTTAGGGGTTGTTGGGACAGATACGCAGTATTTT. The full variable domain, in which reference TRBV28 and TRBJ2-3 provide the parts outside the CDR3, is DVKVTQSSRYLVKRTGEKVFLECVQDMDHENMFWYRQDPGLGLRLIYFSYDVKMKEKGDIPEGYSVSREKKERFSLILESASTNQTSMYLCASSSLGVVGTDTQYFGPGTRLTVL.

The chain joins TRBV27 to TRBJ1-1; 8 bases match TRBD1. Germline V CDR1 and CDR2: MNHEY, SMNVEV (reference sequence). This CDR3 region has 14 residues. The trim removed 7 bases at V and 6 bases at J, leaving 10 bases unmatched. CDR3: CASITTGGTPEAFF. CDR3 DNA sequence: TGTGCCAGCATTACCACAGGGGGGACCCCTGAAGCTTTCTTT.

The chain combines TRBV18 with TRBJ2-1; 10 bases match TRBD1. The CDR3 runs to 14 residues. The J segment lost 3 bases and the V segment lost 6 bases, leaving 2 bases of the junction unmatched. Germline assignment: CDR1 KGHSH and CDR2 LQKENI. In DNA form, the CDR3 reads TGTGCCAGCTCCGGGACAGGGGACTACAATGAGCAGTTCTTC. Its protein is CASSGTGDYNEQFF.

The chain joins TRBV2 to TRBJ1-5; the match to TRBD1 covers 7 bases. CDR1 is SNHLY and CDR2 is FYNNEI in the germline V gene. The CDR3 is 15 amino acids. Trimming removed 6 bases from V and 2 bases from J; junction bases left unmatched: 7. The CDR3 nucleotides read TGTGCCAGCAGGCGACAGGGTGATGGCAATCAGCCCCAGCATTTT. Its translation: CASRRQGDGNQPQHF.

The chain combines TRBV29-1 with TRBJ2-7, with 9 bases identical to TRBD1. The DNA matches TRBJ2-1 better at its end, which makes the J call doubtful. This CDR3 has 17 amino acids. CDR1 is SQVTM and CDR2 is ANQGSEA in the germline V gene. The CDR3 nucleotides are TGCAGCGTTGAAAGAAGCAGGACAGGGGCGGGTTTTAATGAGCAGTTCTTC. This gives the protein CSVERSRTGAGFNEQFF.

The J gene is TRBJ1-2, the V gene TRBV6-5; D ambiguous. The CDR3 is made up of 12 amino acids. Per germline, CDR1 MNHEY and CDR2 SVGAGI. V was cut by 6 bases and J by 12 bases, with 17 bases left in between. Written as DNA, the CDR3 is TGTGCCAGCAGGCCGGGAGAGCCCCCGGACACCTTC. As protein: CASRPGEPPDTF.

The chain carries TRBV28 and TRBJ1-2; D gene uncertain. The V gene's germline CDR1 is MDHEN and CDR2 SYDVKM. There are 13 residues in the CDR3. Trimming left V 5 bases short and J 8 bases short, with 15 bases between. This CDR3 reads CASSPPNIPGYTF. As DNA, the CDR3 is TGTGCCAGCAGTCCCCCCAACATACCGGGCTACACCTTC.